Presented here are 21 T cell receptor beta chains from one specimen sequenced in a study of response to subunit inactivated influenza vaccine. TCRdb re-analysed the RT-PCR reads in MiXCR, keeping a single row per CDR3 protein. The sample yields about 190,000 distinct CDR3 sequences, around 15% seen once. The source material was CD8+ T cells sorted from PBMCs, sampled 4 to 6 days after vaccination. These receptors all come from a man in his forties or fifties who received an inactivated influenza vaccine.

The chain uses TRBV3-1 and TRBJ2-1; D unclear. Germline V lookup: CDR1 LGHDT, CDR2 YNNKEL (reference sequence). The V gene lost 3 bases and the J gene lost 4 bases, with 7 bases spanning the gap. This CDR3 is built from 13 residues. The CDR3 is CASSHGRYNEQFF. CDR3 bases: TGTGCCAGCAGCCACGGACGGTACAATGAGCAGTTCTTC.

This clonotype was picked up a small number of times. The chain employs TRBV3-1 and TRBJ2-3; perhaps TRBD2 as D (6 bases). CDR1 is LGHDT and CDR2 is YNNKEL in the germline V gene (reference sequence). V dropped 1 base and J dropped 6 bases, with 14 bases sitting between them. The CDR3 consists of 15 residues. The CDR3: CASSQGTLRGDTQYF. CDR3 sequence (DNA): TGTGCCAGCAGCCAAGGGACCCTACGGGGGGATACGCAGTATTTT.

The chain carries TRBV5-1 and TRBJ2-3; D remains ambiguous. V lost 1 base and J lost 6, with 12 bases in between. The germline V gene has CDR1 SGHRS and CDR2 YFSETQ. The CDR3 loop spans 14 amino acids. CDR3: CASSLRRTPDTQYF. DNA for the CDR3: TGCGCCAGCAGCTTGAGGCGGACCCCTGATACGCAGTATTTT.

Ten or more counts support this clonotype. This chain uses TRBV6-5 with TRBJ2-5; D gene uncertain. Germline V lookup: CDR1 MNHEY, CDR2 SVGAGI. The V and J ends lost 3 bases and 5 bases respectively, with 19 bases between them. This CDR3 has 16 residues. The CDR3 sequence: CASSYGPPDGSETQYF. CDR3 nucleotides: TGTGCCAGCAGTTATGGACCCCCCGATGGTTCTGAGACCCAGTACTTC.

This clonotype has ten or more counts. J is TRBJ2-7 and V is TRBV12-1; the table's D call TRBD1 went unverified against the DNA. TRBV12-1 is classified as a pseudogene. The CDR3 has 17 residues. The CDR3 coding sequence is TGTGCCAGCAGCTTTGCGCCACGAGGACAGGGGGCCCACGAGCAGTACTTC. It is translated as CASSFAPRGQGAHEQYF.

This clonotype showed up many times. The CDR3 coding sequence is TGTGCCAGCAGTTTAATCCTGATCGGCAGCAACTACGAGCAGTACTTC. Its protein product is CASSLILIGSNYEQYF. The V and J genes are TRBV28 and TRBJ2-7; D gene ambiguous. This CDR3 region has 16 residues. Germline CDR1 MDHEN, CDR2 SYDVKM. V lost 2 bases to trimming and J lost 3 bases, with 17 bases between them.

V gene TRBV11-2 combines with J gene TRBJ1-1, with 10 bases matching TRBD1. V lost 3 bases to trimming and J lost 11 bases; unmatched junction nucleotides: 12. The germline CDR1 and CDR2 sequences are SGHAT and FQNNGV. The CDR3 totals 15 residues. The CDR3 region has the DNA TGTGCCAGCAGCTTTGTCTTAGGGACAGGGGATGGGGCTTTCTTT. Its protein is CASSFVLGTGDGAFF.

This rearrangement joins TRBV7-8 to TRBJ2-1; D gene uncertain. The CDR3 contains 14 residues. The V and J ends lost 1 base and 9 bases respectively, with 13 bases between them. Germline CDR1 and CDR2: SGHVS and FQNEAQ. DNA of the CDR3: TGTGCCAGCAGCTTAGACCACACGGACCGTGAGCAGTTCTTC. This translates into CASSLDHTDREQFF.

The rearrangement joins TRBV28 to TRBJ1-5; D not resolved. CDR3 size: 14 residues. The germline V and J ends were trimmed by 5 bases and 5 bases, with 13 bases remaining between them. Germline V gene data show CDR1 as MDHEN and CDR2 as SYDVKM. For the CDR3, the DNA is TGTGCCAGCAGTCCCCTGAGGGTCGATCAGCCCCAGCATTTT. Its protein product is CASSPLRVDQPQHF. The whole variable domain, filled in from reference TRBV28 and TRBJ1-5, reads DVKVTQSSRYLVKRTGEKVFLECVQDMDHENMFWYRQDPGLGLRLIYFSYDVKMKEKGDIPEGYSVSREKKERFSLILESASTNQTSMYLCASSPLRVDQPQHFGDGTRLSIL.

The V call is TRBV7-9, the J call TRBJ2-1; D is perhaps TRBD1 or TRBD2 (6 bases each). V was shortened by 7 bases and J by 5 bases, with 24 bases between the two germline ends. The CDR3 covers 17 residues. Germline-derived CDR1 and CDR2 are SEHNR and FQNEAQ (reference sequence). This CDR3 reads CASTTSRGTRLHNEQFF. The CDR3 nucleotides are TGTGCCAGCACCACATCCCGGGGGACACGGCTACACAATGAGCAGTTCTTC.

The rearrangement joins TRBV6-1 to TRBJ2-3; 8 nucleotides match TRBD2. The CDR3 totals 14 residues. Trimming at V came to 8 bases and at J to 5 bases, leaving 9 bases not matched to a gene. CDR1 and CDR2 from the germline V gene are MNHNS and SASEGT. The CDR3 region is CASRTTGGVDTQYF. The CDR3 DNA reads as TGTGCCAGCCGTACCACGGGGGGGGTAGATACGCAGTATTTT.

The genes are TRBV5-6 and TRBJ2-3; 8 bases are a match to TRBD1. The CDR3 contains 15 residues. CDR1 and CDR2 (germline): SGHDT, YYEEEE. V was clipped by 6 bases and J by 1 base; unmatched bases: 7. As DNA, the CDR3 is TGTGCCAGCATCTTACCGGGACAGGGCACAGATACGCAGTATTTT. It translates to CASILPGQGTDTQYF.

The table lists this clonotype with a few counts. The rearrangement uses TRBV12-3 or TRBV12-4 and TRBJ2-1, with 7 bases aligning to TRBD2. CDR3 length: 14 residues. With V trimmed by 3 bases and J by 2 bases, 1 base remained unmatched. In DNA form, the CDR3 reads TGTGCCAGCAGTTTCGGGACTACCTACAATGAGCAGTTCTTC. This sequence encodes CASSFGTTYNEQFF.

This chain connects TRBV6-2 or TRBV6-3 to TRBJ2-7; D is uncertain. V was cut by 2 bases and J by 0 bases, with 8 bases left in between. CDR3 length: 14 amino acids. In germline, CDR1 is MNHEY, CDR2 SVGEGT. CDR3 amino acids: CASSYSHPSYEQYF. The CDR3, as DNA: TGTGCCAGCAGTTACAGCCACCCCTCCTACGAGCAGTACTTC.

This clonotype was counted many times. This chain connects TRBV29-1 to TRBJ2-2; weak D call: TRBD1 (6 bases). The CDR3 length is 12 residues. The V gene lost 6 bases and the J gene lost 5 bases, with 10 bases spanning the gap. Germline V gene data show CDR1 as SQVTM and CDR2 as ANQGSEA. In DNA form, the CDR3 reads TGCAGCGTGGTAACAGGGACCGGGGAGCTGTTTTTT. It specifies CSVVTGTGELFF.

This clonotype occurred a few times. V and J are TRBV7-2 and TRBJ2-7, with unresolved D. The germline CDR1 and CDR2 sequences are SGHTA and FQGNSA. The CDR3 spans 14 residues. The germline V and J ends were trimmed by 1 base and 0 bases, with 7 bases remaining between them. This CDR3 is CASSLEVRSYEQYF. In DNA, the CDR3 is TGTGCCAGCAGCTTAGAGGTCCGCTCCTACGAGCAGTACTTC. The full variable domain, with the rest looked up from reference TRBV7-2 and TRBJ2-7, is GAGVSQSPSNKVTEKGKDVELRCDPISGHTALYWYRQSLGQGLEFLIYFQGNSAPDKSGLPSDRFSAERTGGSVSTLTIQRTQQEDSAVYLCASSLEVRSYEQYFGPGTRLTVT.

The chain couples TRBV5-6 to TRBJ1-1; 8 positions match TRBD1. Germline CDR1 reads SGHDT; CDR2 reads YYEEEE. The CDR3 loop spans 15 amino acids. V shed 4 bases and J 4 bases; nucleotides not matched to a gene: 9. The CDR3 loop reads CASSAPTGALTEAFF. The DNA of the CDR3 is TGTGCCAGCAGCGCGCCGACAGGGGCGCTCACTGAAGCTTTCTTT.

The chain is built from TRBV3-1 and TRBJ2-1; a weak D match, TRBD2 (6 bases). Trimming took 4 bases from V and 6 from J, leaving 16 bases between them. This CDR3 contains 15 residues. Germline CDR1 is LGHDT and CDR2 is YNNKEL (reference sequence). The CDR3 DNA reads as TGTGCCAGCAGCCGGGCGGGGATCCTTCTCAATGAGCAGTTCTTC. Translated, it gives CASSRAGILLNEQFF.

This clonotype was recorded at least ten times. CDR3 residues: CSARDVQGTNTGELFF. The CDR3 coding sequence is TGCAGTGCTAGAGATGTCCAGGGAACGAACACCGGGGAGCTGTTTTTT. The chain links TRBV20-1 to TRBJ2-2, with D tentatively TRBD1 (5 bases). The V gene lost 0 bases and the J gene lost 0 bases, with 11 bases spanning the gap. Germline CDR1 and CDR2: DFQATT and SNEGSKA (reference sequence). The CDR3 covers 16 residues.

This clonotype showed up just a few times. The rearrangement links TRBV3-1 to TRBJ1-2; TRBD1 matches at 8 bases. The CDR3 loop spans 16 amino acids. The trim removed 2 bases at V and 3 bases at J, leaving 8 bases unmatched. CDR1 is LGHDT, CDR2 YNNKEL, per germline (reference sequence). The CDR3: CASSQPSDRAHYGYTF. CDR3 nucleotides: TGTGCCAGCAGCCAACCATCGGACAGGGCGCACTATGGCTACACCTTC. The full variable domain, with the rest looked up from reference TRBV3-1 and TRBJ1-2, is DTAVSQTPKYLVTQMGNDKSIKCEQNLGHDTMYWYKQDSKKFLKIMFSYNNKELIINETVPNRFSPKSPDKAHLNLHINSLELGDSAVYFCASSQPSDRAHYGYTFGSGTRLTVV.

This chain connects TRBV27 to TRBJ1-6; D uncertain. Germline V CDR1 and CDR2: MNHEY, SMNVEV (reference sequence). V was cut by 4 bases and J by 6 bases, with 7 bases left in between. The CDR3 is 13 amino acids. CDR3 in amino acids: CASSSWGNSPLHF. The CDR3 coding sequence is TGTGCCAGCAGTTCTTGGGGTAATTCACCCCTCCACTTT.